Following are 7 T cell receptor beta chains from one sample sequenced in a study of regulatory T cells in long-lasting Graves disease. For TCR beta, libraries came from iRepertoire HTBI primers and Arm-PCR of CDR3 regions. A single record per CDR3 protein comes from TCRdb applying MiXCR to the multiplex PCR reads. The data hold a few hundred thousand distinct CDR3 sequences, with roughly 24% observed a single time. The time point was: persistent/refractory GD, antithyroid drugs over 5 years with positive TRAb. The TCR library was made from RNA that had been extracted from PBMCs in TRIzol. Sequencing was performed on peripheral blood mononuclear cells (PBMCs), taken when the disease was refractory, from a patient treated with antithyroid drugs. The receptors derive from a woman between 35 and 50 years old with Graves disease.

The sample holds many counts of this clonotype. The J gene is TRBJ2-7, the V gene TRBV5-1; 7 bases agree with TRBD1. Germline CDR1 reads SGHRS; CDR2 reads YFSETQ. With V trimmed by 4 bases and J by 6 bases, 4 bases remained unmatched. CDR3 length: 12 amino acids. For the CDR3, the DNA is TGCGCCAGCAGCCCCGGGACAGCCGAGCAGTACTTC. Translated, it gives CASSPGTAEQYF.

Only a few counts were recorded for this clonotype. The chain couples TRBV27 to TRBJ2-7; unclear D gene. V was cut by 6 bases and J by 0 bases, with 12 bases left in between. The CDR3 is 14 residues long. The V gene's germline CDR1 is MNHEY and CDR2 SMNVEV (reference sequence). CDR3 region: CASRTGWNSYEQYF. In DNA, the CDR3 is TGTGCCAGCAGAACCGGGTGGAACTCCTACGAGCAGTACTTC.

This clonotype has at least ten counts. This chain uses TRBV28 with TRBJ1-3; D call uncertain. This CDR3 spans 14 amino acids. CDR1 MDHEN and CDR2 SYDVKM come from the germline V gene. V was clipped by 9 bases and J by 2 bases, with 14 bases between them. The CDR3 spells CARGARVAGNTIYF. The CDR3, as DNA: TGTGCCAGGGGTGCAAGGGTTGCTGGAAACACCATATATTTT.

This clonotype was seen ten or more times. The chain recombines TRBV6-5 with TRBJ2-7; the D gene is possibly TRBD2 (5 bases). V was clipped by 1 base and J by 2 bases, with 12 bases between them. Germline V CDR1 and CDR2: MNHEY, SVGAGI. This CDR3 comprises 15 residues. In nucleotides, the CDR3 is TGTGCCAGCAGTTACTTCGCGGGTGCCGCCTACGAGCAGTACTTC. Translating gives CASSYFAGAAYEQYF.

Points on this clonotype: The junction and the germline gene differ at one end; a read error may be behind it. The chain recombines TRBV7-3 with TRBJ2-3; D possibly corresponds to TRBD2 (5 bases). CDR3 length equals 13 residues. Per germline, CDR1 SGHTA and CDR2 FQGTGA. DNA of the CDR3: TGTACCAGCAGCTTATGGAGGACAGATACGCAGTATTTT. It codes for CTSSLWRTDTQYF.

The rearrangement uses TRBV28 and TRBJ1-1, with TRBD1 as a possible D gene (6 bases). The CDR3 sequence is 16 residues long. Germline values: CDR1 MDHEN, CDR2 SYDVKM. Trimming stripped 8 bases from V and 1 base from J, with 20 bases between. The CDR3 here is CASGTGTSLSNTEAFF. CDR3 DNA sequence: TGTGCCAGCGGAACCGGGACATCCTTATCGAACACTGAAGCTTTCTTT.

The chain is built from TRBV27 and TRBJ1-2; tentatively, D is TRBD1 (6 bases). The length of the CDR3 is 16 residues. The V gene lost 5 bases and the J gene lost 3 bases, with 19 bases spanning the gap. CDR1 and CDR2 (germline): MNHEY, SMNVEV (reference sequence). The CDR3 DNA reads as TGTGCCAGCAGTCTAGGACGGGCAGGGGACTACTATGGCTACACCTTC. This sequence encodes CASSLGRAGDYYGYTF.